These 22 T cell receptor beta chains were sequenced from one sample in a study of cytomegalovirus exposure and HLA in healthy donors. PCR involved 60 Vbeta and 13 Jbeta primers. The protocol was immunoSEQ multiplex PCR, while the TCRdb copy is restricted to in-frame clones and leaves out a portion. The sample records around 120,000 clones, roughly 70% being singletons. Sequencing was performed on PBMCs. Every receptor here comes from a man between 40 and 49 years old in good health and CMV-seropositive.

The chain uses TRBV5-1 and TRBJ1-3, with D unresolved. The length of the CDR3 is 15 residues. CDR1 SGHRS and CDR2 YFSETQ come from the germline V gene. V gave up 0 bases and J gave up 4 bases, with 11 bases separating them. DNA for the CDR3: TGCGCCAGCAGCTTGGTAGGGAGAATCGGAAACACCATATATTTT. Residues: CASSLVGRIGNTIYF.

This clone was seen once. J is TRBJ1-1 and V is TRBV20-1; D gene ambiguous. The CDR3 loop spans 10 amino acids. Trimming shortened V by 2 bases and J by 7 bases, and 5 bases separated the two germline ends. CDR1 is DFQATT and CDR2 is SNEGSKA in the germline V gene (reference sequence). The CDR3 sequence is CSARNFEAFF. The CDR3 coding sequence is TGCAGTGCTAGAAACTTTGAAGCTTTCTTT.

The gene calls are TRBV5-4 and TRBJ2-5; TRBD1 might be the D (5 bases). This CDR3 is 14 amino acids long. V was shortened by 7 bases and J by 5 bases, with 18 bases between the two germline ends. CDR1 and CDR2 from the germline V gene are SGHNT and YYREEE (reference sequence). The CDR3 nucleotides are TGTGCCAGCCAATCTGCGGAAGCAGGGGAGACCCAGTACTTC. Its translation: CASQSAEAGETQYF.

The chain couples TRBV6-4 to TRBJ1-2, with TRBD1 identical over 9 bases. This CDR3 has 15 residues. V dropped 3 bases and J dropped 3; count of bases not matched to a gene: 5. Per germline, CDR1 MRHNA and CDR2 SNTAGT. CDR3 protein: CASSETGTGHYGYTF. The CDR3 nucleotides read TGTGCCAGCAGTGAGACCGGGACAGGGCACTATGGCTACACCTTC.

The chain uses TRBV10-1 and TRBJ1-2, with a possible D match to TRBD1 (5 bases). With 6 bases removed from V and 4 bases from J, the gap between germline ends came to 12 bases. Germline CDR1 reads WNHNN; CDR2 reads SYGVQD (reference sequence). The CDR3 runs to 13 residues. DNA of the CDR3: TGCGCCAGCAGCTTGACAGCTGGCTATGGCTACACCTTC. This sequence encodes CASSLTAGYGYTF.

V gene TRBV7-9 combines with J gene TRBJ2-2; 7 bases line up with TRBD2. From germline, CDR1 is SEHNR and CDR2 FQNEAQ (reference sequence). The CDR3 is 13 residues long. V shed 8 bases and J 1 base; nucleotides not matched to a gene: 1. The CDR3 DNA reads TGTGCCAGCGAGCGGGAGAACACCGGGGAGCTGTTTTTT. It yields the protein CASERENTGELFF.

The chain recombines TRBV5-6 with TRBJ1-4; 8 nucleotides line up with TRBD1. The CDR3 spans 14 residues. Germline V gene lookup returns CDR1 SGHDT and CDR2 YYEEEE. Trimming cost V 0 bases and J 8 bases; bases outside gene matches: 3. CDR3 DNA sequence: TGTGCCAGCAGCTTGGGTCAGGGGGCCGAAAAACTGTTTTTT. This gives the protein CASSLGQGAEKLFF.

The V and J genes are TRBV10-3 and TRBJ2-1, with TRBD1 identical over 8 bases. This CDR3 comprises 15 residues. CDR1 is ENHRY, CDR2 SYGVKD, per germline. J lost 5 bases, V lost 3 bases, and 6 bases had no gene match. CDR3 nucleotide sequence: TGTGCCATCAGTGATGGGGACAGGCAGAACAATGAGCAGTTCTTC. Protein sequence: CAISDGDRQNNEQFF.

This chain links TRBV7-2 with TRBJ2-4; 7 bases are a match to TRBD2. The germline V gene encodes CDR1 SGHTA and CDR2 FQGNSA. CDR3 length equals 16 residues. V lost 2 bases to trimming and J lost 1 base; unmatched junction nucleotides: 5. CDR3 bases: TGTGCCAGCAGCTTAATGACTAGCTGGGCCAAAAACATTCAGTACTTC. This codes for CASSLMTSWAKNIQYF. The full variable domain, rest sourced from reference TRBV7-2 and TRBJ2-4, is GAGVSQSPSNKVTEKGKDVELRCDPISGHTALYWYRQSLGQGLEFLIYFQGNSAPDKSGLPSDRFSAERTGGSVSTLTIQRTQQEDSAVYLCASSLMTSWAKNIQYFGAGTRLSVL.

This clone was seen once. The genes are TRBV4-1 and TRBJ2-1; 7 bases are a match to TRBD2. With 3 bases clipped from V and 0 bases from J, the junction kept 5 bases outside the gene matches. CDR3 length: 16 residues. Per germline, CDR1 MGHRA and CDR2 YSYEKL. The CDR3 coding sequence is TGCGCCAGCAGCCACCAGGGACTAAACTCCTACAATGAGCAGTTCTTC. Its protein product is CASSHQGLNSYNEQFF.

The rearrangement uses TRBV25-1 and TRBJ2-3, with 8 bases lining up with TRBD1. V was clipped by 1 base and J by 3 bases; unmatched bases: 6. This CDR3 has 16 residues. Germline values: CDR1 MGHDK, CDR2 SYGVNS. The CDR3 sequence: CASSEWQGAATDTQYF. DNA of the CDR3: TGTGCCAGCAGTGAATGGCAGGGGGCCGCAACAGATACGCAGTATTTT.

There are a few counts of this clone. This chain links TRBV5-4 with TRBJ2-1; 8 positions match TRBD1. This CDR3 has 14 amino acids. Trimming cost V 4 bases and J 4 bases; bases outside gene matches: 4. Germline CDR1 reads SGHNT; CDR2 reads YYREEE (reference sequence). The CDR3 DNA follows: TGTGCCAGCAGCCGGACAGGGAATTACAATGAGCAGTTCTTC. Amino acid sequence: CASSRTGNYNEQFF.

This clone came up a few times. The rearrangement joins TRBV29-1 to TRBJ1-1; 12 bases agree with TRBD1. Germline CDR1 reads SQVTM; CDR2 reads ANQGSEA. This CDR3 has 13 residues. The V segment lost 7 bases and the J segment 5 bases; nucleotides outside the gene matches: 5. The CDR3 here is CSGRDRGRTEAFF. CDR3 DNA: TGCAGCGGCCGGGACAGGGGGCGAACTGAAGCTTTCTTT.

The chain joins TRBV6-6 to TRBJ2-3; TRBD2 matches at 9 bases. V was pared by 7 bases and J by 4 bases, with 9 bases of the junction left unmatched. The CDR3 covers 15 residues. Germline V gives CDR1 MNHNY, CDR2 SVGAGI (reference sequence). CDR3 nucleotides: TGTGCCAGCACCATAGCGGGAGTCTCGCCAGATACGCAGTATTTT. Translation: CASTIAGVSPDTQYF.

The chain joins TRBV7-9 to TRBJ1-5, with no clear D. Per germline, CDR1 SEHNR and CDR2 FQNEAQ (reference sequence). V was trimmed by 1 base and J by 7 bases, leaving 5 bases between them. The CDR3 covers 12 residues. The CDR3, as DNA: TGTGCCAGCAGCTTAGGGGCGCAGCCCCAGCATTTT. Its translation: CASSLGAQPQHF.

This clone has only a few counts. This chain connects TRBV19 to TRBJ1-1; no definite D call. The CDR3 consists of 12 residues. Trimming cost V 3 bases and J 4 bases, with 6 bases left between them. CDR1 and CDR2 from the germline V gene are LNHDA and SQIVND (reference sequence). Written as DNA, the CDR3 is TGTGCCAGTAGTATCCAGGCCACTGAAGCTTTCTTT. Protein: CASSIQATEAFF.

The rearrangement joins TRBV9 to TRBJ2-1; 13 bases agree with TRBD2. The V gene's germline CDR1 is SGDLS and CDR2 YYNGEE. The CDR3 has 17 amino acids. V was pared by 1 base and J by 7 bases, with 8 bases of the junction left unmatched. CDR3 sequence reads: CASSVSPGLAGQNEQFF. DNA for the CDR3: TGTGCCAGCAGCGTATCTCCGGGACTAGCGGGACAAAATGAGCAGTTCTTC.

The rearrangement joins TRBV5-1 to TRBJ2-3; D might be TRBD2 (6 bases). The germline V gene has CDR1 SGHRS and CDR2 YFSETQ. Trimming removed 1 base at V and 6 bases at J, with 15 bases between. CDR3 size: 15 residues. The CDR3 DNA sequence: TGCGCCAGCAGCTTGCTTCCGGGAGATTTGGATACGCAGTATTTT. Translated: CASSLLPGDLDTQYF.

V gene TRBV6-5 combines with J gene TRBJ2-2, with D possibly being TRBD1 (6 bases). The V end was cut by 6 bases, the J end by 2 bases, with 13 bases between. Looked up from germline, CDR1 is MNHEY and CDR2 is SVGAGI. This CDR3 comprises 15 residues. This chain's CDR3 is CASRTGQPNTGELFF. CDR3 DNA: TGTGCCAGCAGAACAGGACAGCCTAACACCGGGGAGCTGTTTTTT.

The gene calls are TRBV5-1 and TRBJ1-3; D is unresolved. This CDR3 is built from 13 residues. Germline V gene data show CDR1 as SGHRS and CDR2 as YFSETQ. V lost 10 bases and J 0 bases, leaving 11 bases between the germline ends. The CDR3 coding sequence is TGCGCCTGTCGGGAGATCTCTGGAAACACCATATATTTT. It specifies CACREISGNTIYF. Supplemented by reference TRBV5-1 and TRBJ1-3, the full variable domain reads KAGVTQTPRYLIKTRGQQVTLSCSPISGHRSVSWYQQTPGQGLQFLFEYFSETQRNKGNFPGRFSGRQFSNSRSEMNVSTLELGDSALYLCACREISGNTIYFGEGSWLTVV.

This clone appeared a single time. V and J are TRBV6-5 and TRBJ2-7; a weak D match, TRBD2 (5 bases). CDR1 and CDR2 (germline): MNHEY, SVGAGI. The CDR3 sequence is 13 residues long. V lost 5 bases, J lost 6 bases, and 14 bases lay in between. CDR3 region: CASSRTAGREQYV. The CDR3 bases are TGTGCCAGCAGTAGGACTGCCGGGCGCGAGCAGTACGTC.

This sequence joins TRBV28 and TRBJ1-5, with 7 positions matching TRBD1. The J segment lost 7 bases and the V segment lost 7 bases, leaving 16 bases of the junction unmatched. CDR1 MDHEN and CDR2 SYDVKM come from the germline V gene. This CDR3 region has 16 residues. Written as DNA, the CDR3 is TGTGCCAGCACCCTGGGGGACAGTGTCGCACGGCAGCCCCAGCATTTT. Amino acid sequence: CASTLGDSVARQPQHF.